Included here is one T cell receptor (beta chain) sequence, with context. Many counts were recorded for this clonotype. Its antigen is unknown. The input lacks base qualities; no much larger clone sits a single base away. Preparation of the library involved 5' RACE. The reads were generated on an Illumina HiSeq 2500. A second PCR of about 7 to 12 cycles was run with a J-beta primer mix and a sample-barcoded 5' primer. A template-switch 5' adaptor carrying 12 random nucleotides introduced a unique molecular identifier onto each TCR beta cDNA molecule. At least 2.5 million CDR3-containing paired-end reads were obtained from each sample. First-strand cDNA synthesis was performed from all RNA using the Mint cDNA synthesis kit, with priming by a TRBC-specific oligonucleotide. After uracil-DNA glycosylase treatment, a first 18-cycle PCR used universal primers M1SS and BC2_uni_R on all cDNA. On the study's bioinformatics: Normalization of each sample was performed by random selection of 1 million high-quality reads, each carrying a distinct molecular identifier. Instead of being binned into consensus sequences, reads with shared molecular identifiers were discarded. CDR3 identification, clonotype clustering and error correction used MiTCR with a Q25 quality threshold and the strictest error-elimination algorithm. A nonparametric unseen species model with Euler transformation was used to estimate lower-bound total TCR beta diversity. TCRdb redid the processing of the public reads, applying fastp at Q25 and MiXCR, and retained in-frame beta chains. Every distinct CDR3 protein forms one entry, paired with its most common genes and DNA. These V and J calls derive from TCRdb rather than the authors' analysis. This sample lists 550,000 to 750,000 distinct CDR3 sequences; under 25% were detected once. The ten largest clones add up to more than 3% of the sample.

Relative to germline, V is 1 base shorter and J is 5 bases shorter, with 8 bases between their ends. Per the germline V gene (reference sequence), SEHNR is the CDR1 and FQNEAQ is the CDR2. From cysteine to phenylalanine, the CDR3 is 14 amino acids long. The entry retains the CDR3 DNA only, 42 bases that are in frame from base 1. The 39 donors, aged about 6 to 100 years, were systemically healthy Caucasian individuals from Russia. Each donor gave ten milliliters of peripheral blood, collected into EDTA-treated Vacutainer tubes. Ficoll-Paque density-gradient centrifugation was used to isolate PBMCs, with at least 6.5 million per sample. Total RNA, at least 6 micrograms per sample, was extracted from PBMCs with Trizol reagent. The percentages of naive CD45RAhigh/CD27high T cells were determined by flow cytometry on a PBMC aliquot from every donor. The source of the sample is a study of blood T cells in healthy people across ages (dated by TCRdb to between 2015 and 2017). Background on the whole study: In model experiments, template switching captured roughly one uniquely barcoded TCR beta cDNA molecule for every two T cells. To track age-related changes in TCR beta repertoire diversity, the study relied on deep sequencing normalized with unique cDNA molecular identifiers. The donors were divided into four age groups: young (average about 15 years), middle-aged (about 41), aged (under 70) and long-lived (about 90). To avoid experimental bias, donors of different ages were spread randomly across the sequencing lanes. For two donors (one aged 18 to 30 and one aged 80 or older), the study analyzed two additional independent replicas of 1 million unique cDNA reads from the same blood draw. What the authors observed across the whole study: Because profiling used bulk unsorted PBMCs, naive and antigen-experienced compartments could not be compared conclusively. A strong correlation was found between observed TCR beta diversity and the percentage of naive T cells measured by flow cytometry. Estimates of total diversity from one million sequenced T cells were regarded as lower bounds and underestimates. Because the CMV infection status of the donors was unknown, age-related changes in expanded clonotypes may potentially have been confounded. As age increased, observed TCR beta diversity per million T cells dropped in a roughly linear way, and a significant reduction was already evident by age about 40. Compared with the aged group, the long-lived group had more naive CD4+ T cells, fewer expanded clones and increased TCR diversity, a pattern suggesting age selection.

The specimen was blood. This sequence originates from a man in his sixties or seventies in good health. The chain employs TRBV7-9 and TRBJ1-4; 6 matching bases give a weak D call of TRBD1. The CDR3 sequence is CASSLGQANEKLFF. The DNA is TGTGCCAGCAGCTTAGGACAGGCAAATGAAAAACTGTTTTTT.